This T cell receptor (beta chain) was documented in a study of human CD8 memory T cell subsets. Overall study findings and caveats: Among T cells, stem-like memory and precursor exhausted subsets showed similarly high diversity, unlike effector memory cells.

Making the TCR beta libraries relied on UMI-labeled 5' RACE. TCRdb reprocessed the 5' RACE reads; each CDR3 protein has one entry and no DNA is given. The sample has about 10,000 distinct CDR3 sequences. Per the germline V gene, CDR1 is SGHVS and CDR2 is FQNEAQ. This CDR3 contains 16 residues. In regard to this clonotype: Its cognate antigen is unknown.

The sample comprised CD8+ T cells from PBMCs. This sequence was found in a human donor in good health. V usage is TRBV7-8 and J usage is TRBJ2-1. CDR3: CASRQMEWASHSEQFF. The variable domain in full, with the rest retrieved from reference TRBV7-8 and TRBJ2-1, is GAGVSQSPRYKVAKRGQDVALRCDPISGHVSLFWYQQALGQGPEFLTYFQNEAQLDKSGLPSDRFFAERPEGSVSTLKIQRTQQEDSAVYLCASRQMEWASHSEQFFGPGTRLTVL.